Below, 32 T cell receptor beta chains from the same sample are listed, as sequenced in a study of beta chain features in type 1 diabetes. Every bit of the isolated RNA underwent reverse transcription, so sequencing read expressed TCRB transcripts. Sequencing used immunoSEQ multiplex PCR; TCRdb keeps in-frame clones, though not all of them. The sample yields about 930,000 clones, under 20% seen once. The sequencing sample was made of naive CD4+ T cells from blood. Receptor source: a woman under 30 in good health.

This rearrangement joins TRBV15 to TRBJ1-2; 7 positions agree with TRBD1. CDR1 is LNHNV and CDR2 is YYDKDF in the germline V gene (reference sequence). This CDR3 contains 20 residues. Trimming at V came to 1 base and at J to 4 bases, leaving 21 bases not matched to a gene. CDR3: CATSRGKRRQGREGAYGYTF. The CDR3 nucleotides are TGTGCCACCAGCAGAGGGAAGAGAAGGCAGGGTCGAGAGGGGGCCTATGGCTACACCTTC.

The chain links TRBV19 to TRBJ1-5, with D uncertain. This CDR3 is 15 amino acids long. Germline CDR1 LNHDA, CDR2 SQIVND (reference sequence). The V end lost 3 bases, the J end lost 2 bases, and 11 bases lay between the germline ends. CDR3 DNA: TGTGCCAGTAGTATGGGGTCACAACGCAATCAGCCCCAGCATTTT. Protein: CASSMGSQRNQPQHF.

Here the CDR3 reads CASSLSPTKNIQYF. Written as DNA, the CDR3 is TGTGCCAGCAGTTTATCACCTACCAAAAACATTCAGTACTTC. This chain connects TRBV27 to TRBJ2-4, with D uncertain. The CDR3 totals 14 residues. V lost 0 bases and J 2 bases, leaving 5 bases between the germline ends. Germline CDR1 reads MNHEY; CDR2 reads SMNVEV (reference sequence).

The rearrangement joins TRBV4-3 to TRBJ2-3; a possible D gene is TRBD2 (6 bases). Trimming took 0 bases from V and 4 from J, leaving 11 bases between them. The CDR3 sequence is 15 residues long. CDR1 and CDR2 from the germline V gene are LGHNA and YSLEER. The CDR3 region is CASSQDWTKADTQYF. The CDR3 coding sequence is TGCGCCAGCAGCCAAGATTGGACTAAAGCAGATACGCAGTATTTT.

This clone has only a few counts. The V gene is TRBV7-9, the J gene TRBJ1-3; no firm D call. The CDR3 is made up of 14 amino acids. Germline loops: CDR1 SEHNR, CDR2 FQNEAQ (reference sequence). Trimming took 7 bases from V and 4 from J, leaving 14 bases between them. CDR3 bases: TGTGCCAGCACCAAGCGGGTAACCGGAAACACCATATATTTT. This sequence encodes CASTKRVTGNTIYF.

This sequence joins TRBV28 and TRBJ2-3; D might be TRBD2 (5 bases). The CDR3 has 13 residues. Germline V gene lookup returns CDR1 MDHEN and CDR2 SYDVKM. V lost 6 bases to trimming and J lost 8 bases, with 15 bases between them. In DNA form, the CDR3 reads TGTGCCAGCAGCCAGATCCCACGGGGTACGCAGTATTTT. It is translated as CASSQIPRGTQYF.

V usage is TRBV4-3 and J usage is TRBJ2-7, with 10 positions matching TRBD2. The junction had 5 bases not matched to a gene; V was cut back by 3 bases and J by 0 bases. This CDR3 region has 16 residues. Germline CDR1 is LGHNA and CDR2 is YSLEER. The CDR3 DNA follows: TGCGCCAGCAGCCAGGACCCTAGCGGGAGCTCCTACGAGCAGTACTTC. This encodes CASSQDPSGSSYEQYF.

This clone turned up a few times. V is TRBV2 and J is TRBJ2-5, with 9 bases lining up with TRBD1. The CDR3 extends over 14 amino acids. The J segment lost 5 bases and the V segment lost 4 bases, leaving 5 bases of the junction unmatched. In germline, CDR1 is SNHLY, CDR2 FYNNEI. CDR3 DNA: TGTGCCAGCAGTGTCCGGACAGGGGTTGAGACCCAGTACTTC. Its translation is CASSVRTGVETQYF.

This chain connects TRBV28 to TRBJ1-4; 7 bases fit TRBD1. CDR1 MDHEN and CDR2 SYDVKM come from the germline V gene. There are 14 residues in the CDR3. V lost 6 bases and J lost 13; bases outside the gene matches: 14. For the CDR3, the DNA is TGTGCCAGCAGGGAAAACAGGGGTTCGCGGGGACTGTTTTTT. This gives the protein CASRENRGSRGLFF.

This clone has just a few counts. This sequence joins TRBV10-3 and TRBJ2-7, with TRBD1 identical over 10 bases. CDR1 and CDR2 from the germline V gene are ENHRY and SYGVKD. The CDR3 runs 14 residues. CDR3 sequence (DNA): TGTGCTACCATCCGCGGGACAGGGGAGTACGAGCAGTACTTC. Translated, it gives CATIRGTGEYEQYF.

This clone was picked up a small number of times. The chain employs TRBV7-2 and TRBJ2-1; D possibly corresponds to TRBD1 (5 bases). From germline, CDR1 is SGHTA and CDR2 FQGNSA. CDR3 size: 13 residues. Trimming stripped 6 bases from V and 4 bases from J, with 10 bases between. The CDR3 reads CASRADTYNEQFF. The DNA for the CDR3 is TGTGCCAGCAGGGCGGACACGTACAATGAGCAGTTCTTC. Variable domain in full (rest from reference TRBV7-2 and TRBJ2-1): GAGVSQSPSNKVTEKGKDVELRCDPISGHTALYWYRQSLGQGLEFLIYFQGNSAPDKSGLPSDRFSAERTGGSVSTLTIQRTQQEDSAVYLCASRADTYNEQFFGPGTRLTVL.

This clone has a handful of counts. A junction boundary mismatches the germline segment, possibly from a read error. The CDR3 nucleotides are TGTGCCAGCAGATTAGCGGGAGGGGGCTACGAGCAGTACTTC. Translated: CASRLAGGGYEQYF. V gene TRBV13 combines with J gene TRBJ2-5, with 11 bases lining up with TRBD2. Matching the DNA end better, TRBJ2-7 makes the J call doubtful. CDR3 length equals 14 residues. CDR1 and CDR2 from the germline V gene are PRHDT and FYEKMQ (reference sequence).

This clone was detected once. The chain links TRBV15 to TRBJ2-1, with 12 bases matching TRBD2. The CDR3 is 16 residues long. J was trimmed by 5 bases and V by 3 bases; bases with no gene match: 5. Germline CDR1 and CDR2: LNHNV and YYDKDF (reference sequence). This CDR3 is CATSRSRTSGDNEQFF. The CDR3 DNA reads TGTGCCACCAGCAGGAGCCGGACTAGCGGGGACAATGAGCAGTTCTTC.

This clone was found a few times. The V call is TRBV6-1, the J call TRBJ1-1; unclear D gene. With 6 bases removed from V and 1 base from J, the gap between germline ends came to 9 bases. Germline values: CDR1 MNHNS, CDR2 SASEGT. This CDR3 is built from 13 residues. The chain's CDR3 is CASSVNRNTEAFF. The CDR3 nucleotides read TGTGCCAGCAGCGTTAACCGGAACACTGAAGCTTTCTTT.

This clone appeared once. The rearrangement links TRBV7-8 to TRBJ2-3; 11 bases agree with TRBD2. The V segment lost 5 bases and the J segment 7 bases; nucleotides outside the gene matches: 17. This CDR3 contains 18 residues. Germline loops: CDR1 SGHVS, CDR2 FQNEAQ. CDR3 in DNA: TGTGCCAGCAGCACCCCCGTACGGGGACTAGCGGTACGATATACGCAGTATTTT. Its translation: CASSTPVRGLAVRYTQYF.

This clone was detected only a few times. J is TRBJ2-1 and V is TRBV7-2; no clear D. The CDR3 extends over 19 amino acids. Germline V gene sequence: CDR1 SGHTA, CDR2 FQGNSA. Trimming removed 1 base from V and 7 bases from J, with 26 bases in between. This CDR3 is CASSLVAAGLVHHRNEQFF. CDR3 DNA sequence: TGTGCCAGCAGCTTAGTCGCGGCCGGGCTAGTTCATCATCGAAATGAGCAGTTCTTC.

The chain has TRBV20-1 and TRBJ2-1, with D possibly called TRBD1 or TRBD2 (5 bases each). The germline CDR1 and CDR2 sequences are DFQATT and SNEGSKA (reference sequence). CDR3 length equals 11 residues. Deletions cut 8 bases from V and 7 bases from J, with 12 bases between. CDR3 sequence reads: CSKRGVNEQFF. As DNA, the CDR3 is TGCAGTAAAAGAGGGGTAAATGAGCAGTTCTTC.

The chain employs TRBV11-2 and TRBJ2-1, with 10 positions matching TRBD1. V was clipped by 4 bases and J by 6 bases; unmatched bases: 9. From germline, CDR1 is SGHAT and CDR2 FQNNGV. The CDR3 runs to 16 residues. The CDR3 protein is CASSSLGTGVFNEQFF. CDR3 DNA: TGTGCCAGCAGCTCTCTCGGGACAGGGGTTTTCAATGAGCAGTTCTTC.

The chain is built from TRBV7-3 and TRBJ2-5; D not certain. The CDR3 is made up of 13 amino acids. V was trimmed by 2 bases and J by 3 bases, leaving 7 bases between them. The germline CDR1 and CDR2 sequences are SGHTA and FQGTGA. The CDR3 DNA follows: TGTGCCAGCAGCTTAGGAACAGAAGAGACCCAGTACTTC. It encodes CASSLGTEETQYF.

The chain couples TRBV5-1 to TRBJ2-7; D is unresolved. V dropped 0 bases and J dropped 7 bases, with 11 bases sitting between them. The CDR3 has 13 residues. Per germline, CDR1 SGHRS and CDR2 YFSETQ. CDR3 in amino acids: CASSLVGLWEQYF. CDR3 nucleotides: TGCGCCAGCAGCTTGGTAGGTCTTTGGGAGCAGTACTTC.

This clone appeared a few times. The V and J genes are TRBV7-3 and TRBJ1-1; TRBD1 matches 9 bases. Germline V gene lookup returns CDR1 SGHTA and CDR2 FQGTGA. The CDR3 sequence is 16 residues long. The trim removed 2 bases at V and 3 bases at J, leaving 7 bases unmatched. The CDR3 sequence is CASSLAGTGTHTEAFF. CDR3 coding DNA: TGTGCCAGCAGCTTAGCCGGGACAGGGACGCACACTGAAGCTTTCTTT.

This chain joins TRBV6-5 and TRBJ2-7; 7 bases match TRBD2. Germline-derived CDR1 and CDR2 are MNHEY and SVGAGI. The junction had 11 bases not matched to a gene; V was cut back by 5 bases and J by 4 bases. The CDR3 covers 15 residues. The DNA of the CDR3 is TGTGCCAGCAGTGTCCATAGGCGGGAGTTTTACGAGCAGTACTTC. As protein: CASSVHRREFYEQYF.

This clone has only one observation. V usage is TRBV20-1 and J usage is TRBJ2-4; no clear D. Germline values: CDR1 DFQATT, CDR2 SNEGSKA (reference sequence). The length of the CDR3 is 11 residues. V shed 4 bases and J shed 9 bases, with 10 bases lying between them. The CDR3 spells CSATLNGIQYF. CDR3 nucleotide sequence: TGCAGTGCTACACTGAACGGCATTCAGTACTTC.

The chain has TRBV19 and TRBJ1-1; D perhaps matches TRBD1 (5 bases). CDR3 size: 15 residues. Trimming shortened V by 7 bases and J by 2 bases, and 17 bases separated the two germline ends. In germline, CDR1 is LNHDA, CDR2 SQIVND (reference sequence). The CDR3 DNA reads TGTGCCAGTACCCCCTCGTGGGGCTCTAACACTGAAGCTTTCTTT. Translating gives CASTPSWGSNTEAFF.

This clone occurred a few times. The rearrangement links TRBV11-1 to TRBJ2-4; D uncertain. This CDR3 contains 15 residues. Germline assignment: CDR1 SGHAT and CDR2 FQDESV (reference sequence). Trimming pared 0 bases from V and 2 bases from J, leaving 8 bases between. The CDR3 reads CASSLAAGSKNIQYF. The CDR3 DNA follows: TGTGCCAGCAGCTTAGCGGCAGGTTCCAAAAACATTCAGTACTTC.

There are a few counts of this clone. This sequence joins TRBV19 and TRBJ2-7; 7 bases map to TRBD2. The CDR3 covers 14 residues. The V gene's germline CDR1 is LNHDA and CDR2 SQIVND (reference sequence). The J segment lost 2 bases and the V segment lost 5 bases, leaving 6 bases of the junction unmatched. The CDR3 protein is CASSSGTIPYEQYF. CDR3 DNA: TGTGCCAGTAGTTCCGGGACTATTCCCTACGAGCAGTACTTC.

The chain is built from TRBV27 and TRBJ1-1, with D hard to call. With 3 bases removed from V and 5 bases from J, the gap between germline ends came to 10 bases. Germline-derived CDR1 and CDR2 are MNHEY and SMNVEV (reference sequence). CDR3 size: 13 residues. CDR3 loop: CASSFRRITEAFF. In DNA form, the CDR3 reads TGTGCCAGCAGTTTCCGAAGAATAACTGAAGCTTTCTTT.

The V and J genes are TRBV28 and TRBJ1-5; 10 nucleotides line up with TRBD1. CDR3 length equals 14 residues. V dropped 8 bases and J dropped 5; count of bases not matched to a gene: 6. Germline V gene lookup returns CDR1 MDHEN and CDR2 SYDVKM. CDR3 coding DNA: TGTGCCAGCCGCAGTGGGACAGGGGATCAGCCCCAGCATTTT. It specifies CASRSGTGDQPQHF.

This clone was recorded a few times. The chain's CDR3 is CASSQGQGNEKLFF. The CDR3 bases are TGCGCCAGCAGCCAAGGACAGGGGAATGAAAAACTGTTTTTT. The chain carries TRBV4-3 and TRBJ1-4, with TRBD1 matching over 8 bases. V was pared by 1 base and J by 5 bases, with 0 bases of the junction left unmatched. This CDR3 has 14 amino acids. Germline CDR1 and CDR2: LGHNA and YSLEER.

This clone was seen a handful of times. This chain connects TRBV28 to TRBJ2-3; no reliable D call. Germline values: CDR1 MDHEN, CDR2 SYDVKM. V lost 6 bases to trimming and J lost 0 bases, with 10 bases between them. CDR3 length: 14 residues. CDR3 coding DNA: TGTGCCAGCAGGCAAGGATCTAGCACAGATACGCAGTATTTT. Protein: CASRQGSSTDTQYF.

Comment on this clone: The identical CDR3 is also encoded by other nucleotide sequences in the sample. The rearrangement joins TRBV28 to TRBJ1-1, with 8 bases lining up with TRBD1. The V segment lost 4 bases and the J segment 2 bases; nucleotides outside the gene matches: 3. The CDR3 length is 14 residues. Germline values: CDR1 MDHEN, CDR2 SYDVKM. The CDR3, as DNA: TGTGCCAGCAGTTCAGGACAGGGTAACACTGAAGCTTTCTTT. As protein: CASSSGQGNTEAFF.

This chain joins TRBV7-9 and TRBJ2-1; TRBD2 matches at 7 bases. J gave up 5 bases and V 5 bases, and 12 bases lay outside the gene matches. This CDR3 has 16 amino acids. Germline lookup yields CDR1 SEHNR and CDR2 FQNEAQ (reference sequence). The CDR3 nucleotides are TGTGCCAGCAGCCACATTAGTGCGGGAGCCCACAATGAGCAGTTCTTC. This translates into CASSHISAGAHNEQFF.